In its sample, the clone carrying this T cell receptor (beta chain) was seen a few times. The data derive from a study of cytomegalovirus exposure and HLA in healthy donors. Trimming pared 1 base from V and 3 bases from J, leaving 14 bases between. Germline loops: CDR1 LGHNA, CDR2 YNFKEQ. The CDR3 is 16 residues long. Researchers ran the PCR with 60 Vbeta and 13 Jbeta primers. The repertoire was sequenced with immunoSEQ multiplex PCR; TCRdb's copy has only in-frame clones and lacks some. The profile covers approximately 270,000 clones, with about four fifths appearing a single time and more than 0.3% taken by the ten largest.

The clonotype comes from a girl aged 2 to 9 in good health and CMV-seronegative. Specimen: PBMCs. The V and J genes are TRBV4-2 and TRBJ2-3; D unclear. The CDR3 loop reads CASSQVGGARTDTQYF. As DNA, the CDR3 is TGTGCCAGCAGCCAAGTCGGCGGAGCTAGGACAGATACGCAGTATTTT.